The clone carrying this TCR beta chain came up once. As yet, its antigen is unknown. With 9 bases removed from V and 0 bases from J, the gap between germline ends came to 18 bases. The CDR3 consists of 16 residues. The germline CDR1 and CDR2 sequences are SNHLY and FYNNEI. Expressed TCRB transcripts were sequenced because the isolated RNA had all been reverse transcribed beforehand. Some clones are missing from TCRdb's copy, which holds only in-frame ones; the method was immunoSEQ multiplex PCR. This sample has 400,000 or so clones; around 12% occur once, and the top ten carry around 0.01%. The authors sorted CD4+ naive, central memory, regulatory and stem cell-like memory cells via CD45RO/CCR7/CD25/CD127/CD95/CD27. The sample comes from a study of beta chain features in type 1 diabetes. Study in general: Cell yields, age and gender were similar between patients and healthy donors. Study observations and caveats: Compared to healthy donors, patients appeared to have naive, central memory and Treg TCRB repertoires that were more alike. Significant though moderate, a shortening of TCRB CDR3s appeared in all four CD4+ subsets of Type 1 diabetes patients.

The TCR was taken from a young woman with type 1 diabetes. This chain connects TRBV2 to TRBJ2-1, with D possibly being TRBD2 (5 bases). The source material was naive CD4+ T cells from blood. The CDR3 region is CASRRGRRSSYNEQFF. In nucleotides, the CDR3 is TGTGCCAGTAGAAGAGGGCGCCGGAGCTCCTACAATGAGCAGTTCTTC.